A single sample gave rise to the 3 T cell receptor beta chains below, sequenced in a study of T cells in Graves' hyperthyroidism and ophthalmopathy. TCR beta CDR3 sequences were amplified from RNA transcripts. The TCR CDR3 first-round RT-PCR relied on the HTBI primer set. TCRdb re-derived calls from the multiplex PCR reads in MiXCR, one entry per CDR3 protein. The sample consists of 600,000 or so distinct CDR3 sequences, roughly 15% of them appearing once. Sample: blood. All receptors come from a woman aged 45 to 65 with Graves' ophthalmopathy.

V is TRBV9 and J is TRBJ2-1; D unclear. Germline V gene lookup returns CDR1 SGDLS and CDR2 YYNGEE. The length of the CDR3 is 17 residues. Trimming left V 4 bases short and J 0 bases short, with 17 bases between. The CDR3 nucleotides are TGTGCCAGCAGCCCCCGGCAGACGGAGAGCTCCTACAATGAGCAGTTCTTC. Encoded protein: CASSPRQTESSYNEQFF.

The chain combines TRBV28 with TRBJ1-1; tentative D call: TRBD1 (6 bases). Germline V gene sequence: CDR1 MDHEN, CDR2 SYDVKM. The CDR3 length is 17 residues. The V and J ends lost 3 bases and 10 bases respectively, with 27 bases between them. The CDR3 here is CASSFLLSPPGGGAAFF. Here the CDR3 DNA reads TGTGCCAGCAGTTTTTTACTTTCTCCACCCGGGGGGGGGGCAGCTTTCTTT.

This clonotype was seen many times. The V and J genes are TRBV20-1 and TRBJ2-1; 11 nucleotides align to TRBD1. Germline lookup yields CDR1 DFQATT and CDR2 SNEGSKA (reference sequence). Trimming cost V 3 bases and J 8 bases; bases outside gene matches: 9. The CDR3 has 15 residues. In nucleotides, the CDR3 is TGCAGTGCTAGCTTCGGGACAGGGGGTGGCGATGAGCAGTTCTTC. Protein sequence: CSASFGTGGGDEQFF.